This T cell receptor (beta chain) was sequenced in a study of Ad26.COV2.S vaccination and SARS-CoV-2 variants. Across the whole study: In the study, Ad26.COV2.S was injected intramuscularly once, or twice 56 days apart.

Treatment specified: about 20 received Ad26.COV2.S at low or high dose, single or two shots; several received placebo; per-sample allocation not given. Sampling was done on day 63 after the first vaccine or placebo injection. The sample came from a Boston adult aged 18-55 years. With regard to this clone: Its antigen is unknown.

In germline, CDR1 is GTSNPN, CDR2 SVGIG (reference sequence). This CDR3 spans 14 amino acids. The V segment lost 1 base and the J segment 4 bases; nucleotides outside the gene matches: 4. Repertoires were generated with immunoSEQ multiplex PCR, while TCRdb's copy carries only in-frame clones and drops some. Of hundreds of thousands of clones listed, roughly 84% are singletons. Study-wide findings and caveats: The TCR-based breadth and depth measures might underestimate overall T cell responses.

The source is a person aged 18-65 years who received the Ad26.COV2.S COVID-19 vaccine or a placebo. The chain joins TRBV30 to TRBJ1-5; 7 bases fit TRBD1. The sequenced sample was peripheral blood, obtained in a trial of Ad26.COV2.S vaccine versus placebo. The CDR3 here is CAWSDTGVNQPQHF. CDR3 coding DNA: TGTGCCTGGAGTGATACAGGGGTAAATCAGCCCCAGCATTTT. The complete variable domain, with remaining parts taken from reference TRBV30 and TRBJ1-5, reads SQTIHQWPATLVQPVGSPLSLECTVEGTSNPNLYWYRQAAGRGLQLLFYSVGIGQISSEVPQNLSASRPQDRQFILSSKKLLLSDSGFYLCAWSDTGVNQPQHFGDGTRLSIL.